One sample yielded the 15 T cell receptor beta chains listed below, sequenced in a study of blood T cell repertoires in COVID-19. Only in-frame clones appear in the TCRdb table, and some are missing; sequencing was by immunoSEQ multiplex PCR. The sample has approximately 40,000 clones, about 85% seen once; the top ten hold around 20%. Sequenced sample: peripheral blood. The receptors originated from a man between 60 and 75 years old with acute or convalescent COVID-19.

This chain connects TRBV19 to TRBJ1-5, with D perhaps TRBD1 (5 bases). The CDR3 totals 15 residues. Germline lookup yields CDR1 LNHDA and CDR2 SQIVND (reference sequence). Trimming took off 7 bases at V and 2 bases at J, with 15 bases between the two ends. The CDR3 region has the DNA TGTGCCAGTATGGCAGGGTCGGCGGGCAATCAGCCCCAGCATTTT. Its translation: CASMAGSAGNQPQHF.

The genes are TRBV29-1 and TRBJ2-1, with 8 bases that match TRBD2. V was clipped by 4 bases and J by 5 bases; unmatched bases: 7. The CDR3 extends over 14 amino acids. Germline CDR1 SQVTM, CDR2 ANQGSEA. CDR3 region: CSVVTGGPNNEQFF. CDR3 in DNA: TGCAGCGTTGTTACGGGAGGGCCGAACAATGAGCAGTTCTTC.

This clone has just one count. The chain links TRBV25-1 to TRBJ1-2; D is possibly TRBD1 (5 bases). This CDR3 comprises 13 residues. The V end lost 5 bases, the J end lost 2 bases, and 9 bases lay between the germline ends. The V gene's germline CDR1 is MGHDK and CDR2 SYGVNS. The CDR3 DNA follows: TGTGCCAGCAGTCGACAGACCAACTATGGCTACACCTTC. Its translation: CASSRQTNYGYTF.

This chain joins TRBV28 and TRBJ1-4; D remains ambiguous. This CDR3 is built from 14 residues. Germline V gene data show CDR1 as MDHEN and CDR2 as SYDVKM. V was shortened by 6 bases and J by 7 bases, with 15 bases between the two germline ends. The CDR3 loop reads CASRALWRVEKLFF. The CDR3 bases are TGTGCCAGCAGAGCCCTATGGCGGGTTGAAAAACTGTTTTTT.

V usage is TRBV6-5 and J usage is TRBJ2-5; maybe TRBD2 (6 bases). Germline V gene data show CDR1 as MNHEY and CDR2 as SVGAGI. The germline V and J ends were trimmed by 3 bases and 5 bases, with 13 bases remaining between them. The CDR3 consists of 14 residues. Written as DNA, the CDR3 is TGTGCCAGCAGTTATGGTACAGGAGGGGAGACCCAGTACTTC. Protein product: CASSYGTGGETQYF.

The chain employs TRBV7-2 and TRBJ1-4, with unresolved D. The CDR3 totals 15 residues. Trimming removed 3 bases from V and 5 bases from J, with 13 bases in between. The germline gives CDR1 SGHTA, CDR2 FQGNSA. The CDR3 is CASSFSGSLNEKLFF. CDR3 nucleotide sequence: TGTGCCAGCAGCTTCTCCGGGTCTCTAAATGAAAAACTGTTTTTT.

This clone was seen a single time. This rearrangement joins TRBV3-1 (or the pseudogene TRBV3-2) to TRBJ2-7; D ambiguous. This CDR3 has 14 residues. Trimming left V 0 bases short and J 0 bases short, with 6 bases between. The V gene's germline CDR1 is LGHDT and CDR2 YNNKEL (reference sequence). The CDR3 nucleotides are TGTGCCAGCAGCCAAGACCCCAGCTCCTACGAGCAGTACTTC. It is translated as CASSQDPSSYEQYF.

The chain recombines TRBV29-1 with TRBJ1-1; no reliable D call. V was shortened by 7 bases and J by 4 bases, with 10 bases between the two germline ends. CDR3 length: 11 amino acids. CDR1 and CDR2 from the germline V gene are SQVTM and ANQGSEA. The CDR3 DNA reads TGCAGCGGTAGATTCGGCACTGAAGCTTTCTTT. This gives the protein CSGRFGTEAFF.

The chain recombines TRBV5-6 with TRBJ1-6, with 7 bases fitting TRBD1. The J segment lost 7 bases and the V segment lost 2 bases, leaving 3 bases of the junction unmatched. This CDR3 region has 14 residues. CDR1 is SGHDT, CDR2 YYEEEE, per germline. CDR3 coding DNA: TGTGCCAGCAGCTTCGACAGGGCGAATTCACCCCTCCACTTT. Translated, it gives CASSFDRANSPLHF.

This clone was seen more than once but under ten times. The chain carries TRBV4-1 and TRBJ1-5; 9 bases are shared with TRBD1. With 3 bases clipped from V and 6 bases from J, the junction kept 6 bases outside the gene matches. Germline CDR1 is MGHRA and CDR2 is YSYEKL. The CDR3 runs 15 residues. The CDR3 here is CASSQRTGGGQPQHF. In DNA form, the CDR3 reads TGCGCCAGCAGCCAGCGAACAGGGGGCGGTCAGCCCCAGCATTTT.

The V gene is TRBV15, the J gene TRBJ1-3; D unclear. The germline gives CDR1 LNHNV, CDR2 YYDKDF (reference sequence). With 0 bases removed from V and 2 bases from J, the gap between germline ends came to 8 bases. The CDR3 extends over 15 amino acids. For the CDR3, the DNA is TGTGCCACCAGCAGAGATGGGAGGGCTGGAAACACCATATATTTT. It yields the protein CATSRDGRAGNTIYF.

A single count supports this clone. The CDR3 sequence: CASTLRGSEYEQYF. CDR3 bases: TGTGCCAGCACCCTTCGGGGGAGTGAGTACGAGCAGTACTTC. V and J are TRBV7-8 and TRBJ2-7, with D possibly being TRBD2 (6 bases). This CDR3 comprises 14 residues. Germline CDR1 SGHVS, CDR2 FQNEAQ. Trimming took 7 bases from V and 4 from J, leaving 17 bases between them.

The chain joins TRBV14 to TRBJ2-5; D gene unclear. Germline assignment: CDR1 SGHDN and CDR2 FVKESK. Trimming cost V 1 base and J 0 bases, with 6 bases left between them. The CDR3 is 14 amino acids. CDR3 in amino acids: CASSQGAYQETQYF. The CDR3 DNA reads as TGTGCCAGCAGCCAAGGCGCGTACCAAGAGACCCAGTACTTC.

In its sample, this clone was seen once. CDR3 residues: CASSRKDRGESPLHF. CDR3 bases: TGTGCCAGCAGCCGGAAGGATCGAGGAGAATCACCCCTCCACTTT. The chain joins TRBV3-1 (or the pseudogene TRBV3-2) to TRBJ1-6; D not certain. There are 15 residues in the CDR3. Germline V gene data show CDR1 as LGHDT and CDR2 as YNNKEL (reference sequence). Trimming pared 4 bases from V and 10 bases from J, leaving 17 bases between.

This clone appeared a single time. The chain combines TRBV5-1 with TRBJ2-3; 8 bases align to TRBD1. Looked up from germline, CDR1 is SGHRS and CDR2 is YFSETQ. This CDR3 is 15 amino acids long. Trimming removed 0 bases from V and 2 bases from J; junction bases left unmatched: 2. CDR3 sequence (DNA): TGCGCCAGCAGCTTGGGGGACAGGTTCACAGATACGCAGTATTTT. Translated, it gives CASSLGDRFTDTQYF.